This entry describes one T cell receptor beta chain. The antigen remains undetermined. Germline lookup yields CDR1 SGHNT and CDR2 YENEEA. V dropped 0 bases and J dropped 2 bases, with 4 bases sitting between them. CDR3 length: 13 residues. TCRdb keeps only in-frame clones here, not all; method: immunoSEQ multiplex PCR. The top ten clones hold roughly 10% of a sample with 150,000 to 200,000 clones, roughly 93% of them seen once. This sample is drawn from a study of T cell responses to AZD1222 COVID-19 vaccine. Overall study results and limits: Variant regions that are unmutated are reportedly the target of nearly half of spike-specific TCRs. Only after the peak T cell response were repertoires sampled.

Specimen: peripheral blood, collected on day 0 of AZD1222 vaccination. The clonotype originates from an adult in good health. This chain connects TRBV11-3 to TRBJ1-1; D not resolved. CDR3 sequence (DNA): TGTGCCAGCAGCTTAGATCATAACACTGAAGCTTTCTTT. This translates into CASSLDHNTEAFF. The variable domain in full, completed from reference TRBV11-3 and TRBJ1-1, reads EAGVVQSPRYKIIEKKQPVAFWCNPISGHNTLYWYLQNLGQGPELLIRYENEEAVDDSQLPKDRFSAERLKGVDSTLKIQPAELGDSAVYLCASSLDHNTEAFFGQGTRLTVV.